The present TCR beta chain was sequenced within a study of T cell changes during pregnancy in multiple sclerosis. Sequencing was performed with immunoSEQ multiplex PCR; in TCRdb, only in-frame clones are kept and a portion is missing. The repertoire holds about 94,000 clones, with under 95% as singletons. The sequenced sample was peripheral blood, obtained after pregnancy. The clonotype was recovered from a female donor with multiple sclerosis, enrolled in a pregnancy study.

The CDR3 sequence: CASSLKQQREPGANVLTF. The DNA of the CDR3 is TGTGCCAGCAGCTTGAAGCAACAGCGGGAGCCTGGGGCCAACGTCCTGACTTTC. V and J are TRBV5-4 and TRBJ2-6, with 8 bases matching TRBD2. With 1 base clipped from V and 2 bases from J, the junction kept 8 bases outside the gene matches. The CDR3 is 18 amino acids. Looked up from germline, CDR1 is SGHNT and CDR2 is YYREEE (reference sequence). The whole variable domain, filled in from reference TRBV5-4 and TRBJ2-6, reads ETGVTQSPTHLIKTRGQQVTLRCSSQSGHNTVSWYQQALGQGPQFIFQYYREEENGRGNFPPRFSGLQFPNYSSELNVNALELDDSALYLCASSLKQQREPGANVLTFGAGSRLTVL.